These T cell receptor beta chains were read from a single sample in a study of blood T cell repertoires in COVID-19. Clones were sequenced by immunoSEQ multiplex PCR, and TCRdb holds only the in-frame ones, with some missing. Found here are under 150,000 clones, approximately 85% of them singletons; the top ten hold about 8%. Specimen: peripheral blood. Receptor source: a woman aged 55-69 years with COVID-19, enrolled during active disease. Both conserved end residues are part of each CDR3. Fields, in order: D gene, V gene, CDR3 length, clone size, J gene, CDR3 DNA, CDR3 protein. D genes are given only for firm matches. Expanded clones get a size class; other rows say once, few or many, or leave the size out.

D gene: .; V gene: TRBV28; CDR3 length: 16; clone size: .; J gene: TRBJ1-3; CDR3 DNA: TGTGCCAGCAGTTTTTCGGGGTTGGTCCCCGGAAACACCATATATTTT; CDR3 protein: CASSFSGLVPGNTIYF
D gene: TRBD2; V gene: TRBV19; CDR3 length: 16; clone size: .; J gene: TRBJ2-5; CDR3 DNA: TGTGCCAGTAGTACTCTACTAGCGGGGAACCAAGAGACCCAGTACTTC; CDR3 protein: CASSTLLAGNQETQYF
D gene: .; V gene: TRBV6-1; CDR3 length: 14; clone size: .; J gene: TRBJ1-1; CDR3 DNA: TGTGCCAGCAGTGACAGGGTCGATAACACTGAAGCTTTCTTT; CDR3 protein: CASSDRVDNTEAFF
D gene: .; V gene: TRBV30; CDR3 length: 11; clone size: .; J gene: TRBJ2-3; CDR3 DNA: TGTGCCTGGAGGCGCCGGGATACGCAGTATTTT; CDR3 protein: CAWRRRDTQYF
D gene: .; V gene: TRBV27; CDR3 length: 16; clone size: .; J gene: TRBJ2-3; CDR3 DNA: TGTGCCAGCAGTTTTAGGGGGGGCGGAGGCACAGATACGCAGTATTTT; CDR3 protein: CASSFRGGGGTDTQYF
D gene: TRBD1; V gene: TRBV12-5; CDR3 length: 16; clone size: .; J gene: TRBJ2-7; CDR3 DNA: TGTGCTAGTGGTTTCTTCACAGGGGCCAGCTCCTACGAGCAGTACTTC; CDR3 protein: CASGFFTGASSYEQYF
D gene: TRBD1; V gene: TRBV11-2; CDR3 length: 14; clone size: few; J gene: TRBJ2-3; CDR3 DNA: TGTGCCAGCAGCTTCGACAGGGGAGGAGATACGCAGTATTTT; CDR3 protein: CASSFDRGGDTQYF
D gene: .; V gene: TRBV4-3; CDR3 length: 16; clone size: once; J gene: TRBJ1-2; CDR3 DNA: TGCGCCAGCAGCCCGAAACGGGGGGGGGACCCGTATGGCTACACCTTC; CDR3 protein: CASSPKRGGDPYGYTF
D gene: TRBD2; V gene: TRBV7-8; CDR3 length: 17; clone size: .; J gene: TRBJ2-7; CDR3 DNA: TGTGCCAGCAGCTTAGTTTGGACTAGCGGGAGCCGCTACGAGCAGTACTTC; CDR3 protein: CASSLVWTSGSRYEQYF
D gene: .; V gene: TRBV27; CDR3 length: 15; clone size: .; J gene: TRBJ2-3; CDR3 DNA: TGTGCCAGCAGACGGGGACTTCCCTACACAGATACGCAGTATTTT; CDR3 protein: CASRRGLPYTDTQYF
D gene: TRBD2; V gene: TRBV18; CDR3 length: 17; clone size: .; J gene: TRBJ2-3; CDR3 DNA: TGTGCCAGCTCGCCTTCTAGCGGGGGGACTAGCACAGATACGCAGTATTTT; CDR3 protein: CASSPSSGGTSTDTQYF
D gene: TRBD2; V gene: TRBV10-3; CDR3 length: 19; clone size: .; J gene: TRBJ2-3; CDR3 DNA: TGTGCCATGAAAGCCGGGACTAGCGGGGGGGCAGGGGAGTGGGATACGCAGTATTTT; CDR3 protein: CAMKAGTSGGAGEWDTQYF
D gene: .; V gene: TRBV5-8; CDR3 length: 13; clone size: .; J gene: TRBJ1-2; CDR3 DNA: TGTGCCAGCAGCCTCGGTGTAGGGGAAGGCTACACCTTC; CDR3 protein: CASSLGVGEGYTF
D gene: .; V gene: TRBV6-1; CDR3 length: 13; clone size: .; J gene: TRBJ1-2; CDR3 DNA: TGTGCCAGCAGTGAAGTCTCGGGGAACGGCTACACCTTC; CDR3 protein: CASSEVSGNGYTF
D gene: .; V gene: TRBV7-2; CDR3 length: 14; clone size: .; J gene: TRBJ2-7; CDR3 DNA: TGTGCCAGCAGTCCTGGGCTACAGTCCTACGAGCAGTACTTC; CDR3 protein: CASSPGLQSYEQYF
D gene: TRBD2; V gene: TRBV30; CDR3 length: 15; clone size: .; J gene: TRBJ2-3; CDR3 DNA: TGTGCCTGGATGGCTGCGGGGGGTGGCACAGATACGCAGTATTTT; CDR3 protein: CAWMAAGGGTDTQYF
D gene: TRBD2; V gene: TRBV18; CDR3 length: 15; clone size: .; J gene: TRBJ2-1; CDR3 DNA: TGTGCCAGCTCACCTCGGACTAGCGGGGCTAATGAGCAGTTCTTC; CDR3 protein: CASSPRTSGANEQFF
D gene: .; V gene: TRBV21-1; CDR3 length: 16; clone size: .; J gene: TRBJ1-5; CDR3 DNA: TGTGCCAGCAGGGGAGCACAGGGGTTAAGCAATCAGCCCCAGCATTTT; CDR3 protein: CASRGAQGLSNQPQHF
D gene: .; V gene: TRBV5-1; CDR3 length: 16; clone size: .; J gene: TRBJ1-1; CDR3 DNA: TGCGCCAGCAGCTTGGCCCCGACAGAGTTGAACACTGAAGCTTTCTTT; CDR3 protein: CASSLAPTELNTEAFF
D gene: TRBD1; V gene: TRBV6-5; CDR3 length: 16; clone size: .; J gene: TRBJ2-7; CDR3 DNA: TGTGCCAGCAGTTACTCGACAGGGGGGAGCTCCTACGAGCAGTACTTC; CDR3 protein: CASSYSTGGSSYEQYF
D gene: TRBD2; V gene: TRBV3-1/TRBV3-2; CDR3 length: 16; clone size: .; J gene: TRBJ2-3; CDR3 DNA: TGTGCCAGCAGCCAAGGGGGCGGGGGGGCCCCAGATACGCAGTATTTT; CDR3 protein: CASSQGGGGAPDTQYF
D gene: .; V gene: TRBV7-9; CDR3 length: 15; clone size: .; J gene: TRBJ2-5; CDR3 DNA: TGTGCCAGCAGCCAGAGCGGAGCACGGGGAGAGACCCAGTACTTC; CDR3 protein: CASSQSGARGETQYF
D gene: TRBD1; V gene: TRBV27; CDR3 length: 13; clone size: .; J gene: TRBJ1-6; CDR3 DNA: TGTGCCAGCAGGGCACAGGGGTTTTCACCCCTCCACTTT; CDR3 protein: CASRAQGFSPLHF
D gene: TRBD2; V gene: TRBV5-1; CDR3 length: 14; clone size: .; J gene: TRBJ2-5; CDR3 DNA: TGCGCCAGCAGCGTCGGGGGGGCGGTAGGGACCCAGTACTTC; CDR3 protein: CASSVGGAVGTQYF
D gene: .; V gene: TRBV18; CDR3 length: 17; clone size: .; J gene: TRBJ1-3; CDR3 DNA: TGTGCCAGCTCACCAGGGGGCCCAACGAGCTCTGGAAACACCATATATTTT; CDR3 protein: CASSPGGPTSSGNTIYF
D gene: .; V gene: TRBV5-1; CDR3 length: 15; clone size: .; J gene: TRBJ2-1; CDR3 DNA: TGCGCCAGCATCCCCGGGACGGAGGGAGGCAATGAGCAGTTCTTC; CDR3 protein: CASIPGTEGGNEQFF
D gene: .; V gene: TRBV7-2; CDR3 length: 14; clone size: once; J gene: TRBJ2-3; CDR3 DNA: TGTGCCAGCAGCTTAGATGCGTCGGCAGATACGCAGTATTTT; CDR3 protein: CASSLDASADTQYF
D gene: .; V gene: TRBV7-2; CDR3 length: 14; clone size: .; J gene: TRBJ2-5; CDR3 DNA: TGTGCCAGCAGCGTACGCGCTAGCGCAGAGACCCAGTACTTC; CDR3 protein: CASSVRASAETQYF
D gene: .; V gene: TRBV6-5; CDR3 length: 15; clone size: .; J gene: TRBJ2-7; CDR3 DNA: TGTGCCAGCAGTTACGGCGGGGCAAGCTCCTACGAGCAGTACTTC; CDR3 protein: CASSYGGASSYEQYF
D gene: TRBD2; V gene: TRBV19; CDR3 length: 15; clone size: .; J gene: TRBJ2-3; CDR3 DNA: TGTGCCAGTTCCGGGACTAGCGGGGGCACAGATACGCAGTATTTT; CDR3 protein: CASSGTSGGTDTQYF
D gene: TRBD2; V gene: TRBV19; CDR3 length: 18; clone size: .; J gene: TRBJ2-1; CDR3 DNA: TGTGCCAGTAGTAGGACTAGCGGGGGGCTGGGGGTTCACAATGAGCAGTTCTTC; CDR3 protein: CASSRTSGGLGVHNEQFF